This entry features one TCR beta chain sequence. The source of the sample is a study of blood T cell repertoires in COVID-19. The table came from immunoSEQ multiplex PCR; TCRdb's copy has only in-frame clones and leaves some out. The sample carries 230,000 or so clones, roughly 79% recorded once. V was pared by 3 bases and J by 5 bases, with 14 bases between. The CDR3 is 14 residues long. Germline loops: CDR1 DFQATT, CDR2 SNEGSKA (reference sequence). V usage is TRBV20-1 and J usage is TRBJ1-5, with a weak D call TRBD1 (5 bases). Sequencing input: peripheral blood. This TCR was sampled from a woman of 80 years or more with COVID-19, enrolled during active disease. The CDR3 bases are TGCAGTGCTAGTGCCTTCAGGGAGGATCAGCCCCAGCATTTT. Encoded protein: CSASAFREDQPQHF.